Shown below are 29 T cell receptor beta chains from a single sample sequenced in a study of shared clonotypes between healthy human individuals. It was CD45RO-negative cells, positively selected for CCR7, that made up naive CD8 cells, with terminally differentiated effector memory CD45RA+ cells excluded. Assay: immunoSEQ multiplex PCR; the TCRdb copy retains only in-frame clones and omits some. The table lists hundreds of thousands of clones, about 96% of them singletons. The sequencing input was naive CD8+ T cells sorted from blood. Source of these receptors: a woman aged 25-40 years in good health.

The chain couples TRBV4-1 to TRBJ2-2; D is unresolved. This CDR3 contains 17 residues. Germline lookup yields CDR1 MGHRA and CDR2 YSYEKL. Trimming cost V 0 bases and J 0 bases, with 11 bases left between them. CDR3 region: CASSQERASANTGELFF. The CDR3 region has the DNA TGCGCCAGCAGCCAAGAACGGGCAAGTGCGAACACCGGGGAGCTGTTTTTT.

The chain employs TRBV28 and TRBJ2-7, with D possibly being TRBD1 or TRBD2 (6 bases each). This CDR3 is 14 amino acids long. Trimming removed 2 bases from V and 5 bases from J, with 13 bases in between. In germline, CDR1 is MDHEN, CDR2 SYDVKM. The CDR3 DNA sequence: TGTGCCAGCAGTTTAACGGGGGCGCTGGACGAGCAGTACTTC. Translation: CASSLTGALDEQYF.

This clone has just one count. The chain recombines TRBV10-3 with TRBJ2-1; 10 nucleotides align to TRBD2. The CDR3 loop spans 16 amino acids. V trimming: 2 bases; J trimming: 3 bases; junction bases outside the gene matches: 4. Per the germline V gene, CDR1 is ENHRY and CDR2 is SYGVKD. In nucleotides, the CDR3 is TGTGCCATCAGTGAGGAGCGGGAGGGCCTCTACAATGAGCAGTTCTTC. It is translated as CAISEEREGLYNEQFF.

This clone turned up a few times. The chain has TRBV4-1 and TRBJ2-7; TRBD1 matches at 7 bases. Germline CDR1 reads MGHRA; CDR2 reads YSYEKL. The CDR3 consists of 14 residues. The V segment lost 1 base and the J segment 0 bases; nucleotides outside the gene matches: 0. CDR3 DNA: TGCGCCAGCAGCCAAGGGGACAGCTCCTACGAGCAGTACTTC. Residues: CASSQGDSSYEQYF.

The chain is built from TRBV11-3 and TRBJ2-1; 8 bases align to TRBD2. The CDR3 loop spans 15 amino acids. After removal of 4 bases from V and 4 bases from J, the junction contained 6 bases not matched to a gene. Germline CDR1 is SGHNT and CDR2 is YENEEA. The CDR3 is CASSYGTRSYNEQFF. CDR3 bases: TGTGCCAGCAGCTACGGGACTAGGAGTTACAATGAGCAGTTCTTC.

The chain couples TRBV18 to TRBJ1-2, with D perhaps TRBD1 (5 bases). V was cut by 0 bases and J by 10 bases, with 15 bases left in between. Germline CDR1 and CDR2: KGHSH and LQKENI. This CDR3 has 14 amino acids. The CDR3 coding sequence is TGTGCCAGCTCACCACCGCAGGACAAATTGTCCTACACCTTC. Protein sequence: CASSPPQDKLSYTF.

This chain links TRBV6-1 with TRBJ1-1; the D gene is possibly TRBD1 (5 bases). Germline CDR1 MNHNS, CDR2 SASEGT. The CDR3 sequence is 15 residues long. Trimming cost V 9 bases and J 2 bases, with 19 bases left between them. The CDR3 here is CASYRDGLSNTEAFF. The DNA of the CDR3 is TGTGCCAGTTACCGGGACGGCCTAAGCAACACTGAAGCTTTCTTT.

The chain is built from TRBV13 and TRBJ2-2; perhaps TRBD2 as D (5 bases). The CDR3 is made up of 12 amino acids. CDR1 PRHDT and CDR2 FYEKMQ come from the germline V gene (reference sequence). V lost 5 bases to trimming and J lost 6 bases, with 7 bases between them. The CDR3 reads CASSGGSGELFF. CDR3 DNA sequence: TGTGCCAGCAGCGGCGGGTCCGGGGAGCTGTTTTTT.

The V call is TRBV5-1, the J call TRBJ2-7; D not resolved. Deletions cut 4 bases from V and 0 bases from J, with 17 bases between. The length of the CDR3 is 16 residues. Germline lookup yields CDR1 SGHRS and CDR2 YFSETQ. The CDR3 bases are TGCGCCAGCAGCCCCTCCCCCCCATATAGCTCCTACGAGCAGTACTTC. This sequence encodes CASSPSPPYSSYEQYF.

This clone has a single count. The chain recombines TRBV19 with TRBJ1-1; TRBD1 agrees at 7 bases. J lost 0 bases, V lost 7 bases, and 5 bases had no gene match. Germline lookup yields CDR1 LNHDA and CDR2 SQIVND (reference sequence). The CDR3 sequence is 14 residues long. The CDR3 region has the DNA TGTGCCAGTATTGACAGGGTGGTGAACACTGAAGCTTTCTTT. It codes for CASIDRVVNTEAFF.

The chain's CDR3 is CSGLTGDSYEQYF. Written as DNA, the CDR3 is TGCAGCGGCCTGACAGGCGATTCCTACGAGCAGTACTTC. The chain combines TRBV29-1 with TRBJ2-7, with D possibly matching TRBD1 (6 bases). This CDR3 contains 13 residues. V lost 7 bases, J lost 1 base, and 14 bases lay in between. The V gene's germline CDR1 is SQVTM and CDR2 ANQGSEA.

The chain carries TRBV28 and TRBJ2-5; maybe TRBD1 (5 bases). The CDR3 covers 15 residues. The V gene lost 3 bases and the J gene lost 5 bases, with 16 bases spanning the gap. Germline V gene lookup returns CDR1 MDHEN and CDR2 SYDVKM. The CDR3 DNA reads as TGTGCCAGCAGTTTTTGGTGGGGCGCGATGGAGACCCAGTACTTC. Translation gives CASSFWWGAMETQYF.

This clone was seen just once. This chain joins TRBV5-8 and TRBJ1-2; the D gene is possibly TRBD1 (6 bases). V lost 2 bases and J 6 bases, leaving 14 bases between the germline ends. This CDR3 region has 14 residues. Germline-derived CDR1 and CDR2 are SGHTS and YDEGEE. CDR3 in amino acids: CASSLVRGRDGYTF. The DNA for the CDR3 is TGTGCCAGCAGCTTAGTCCGGGGGCGTGATGGCTACACCTTC.

J is TRBJ2-3 and V is TRBV23-1; tentatively, D is TRBD2 (5 bases). TRBV23-1 belongs to the ORF category, with a function that is uncertain. V gave up 6 bases and J gave up 1 base, with 26 bases separating them. The CDR3 extends over 19 amino acids. CDR3 region: CASRKRGYREREGTDTQYF. CDR3 DNA sequence: TGCGCCAGCAGGAAAAGAGGGTACCGAGAAAGAGAGGGCACAGATACGCAGTATTTT.

The V gene is TRBV7-3, the J gene TRBJ2-7; tentatively, D is TRBD2 (5 bases). V lost 1 base and J lost 3, with 13 bases in between. Germline values: CDR1 SGHTA, CDR2 FQGTGA. CDR3 length: 15 residues. CDR3 sequence (DNA): TGTGCCAGCAGCTTAAGGCTAGGTCGGGACTACGAGCAGTACTTC. Its translation is CASSLRLGRDYEQYF.

This rearrangement joins TRBV5-6 to TRBJ2-7, with D perhaps matching TRBD2 (6 bases). Trimming stripped 8 bases from V and 6 bases from J, with 21 bases between. This CDR3 region has 14 residues. Germline V gene lookup returns CDR1 SGHDT and CDR2 YYEEEE. Here the CDR3 DNA reads TGTGCCAGTTCCCGCCGGAGGGCCGCTTCCGAGCAGTACTTC. Translating gives CASSRRRAASEQYF.

The V and J genes are TRBV4-1 and TRBJ2-5; 10 bases map to TRBD2. CDR3 length: 18 amino acids. Germline CDR1 and CDR2: MGHRA and YSYEKL. V lost 2 bases, J lost 3 bases, and 12 bases stayed unmatched. The DNA of the CDR3 is TGCGCCAGCAGCCAAAAATACCAGGGACTAGCGAACGAAGAGACCCAGTACTTC. It yields the protein CASSQKYQGLANEETQYF.

The chain employs TRBV28 and TRBJ2-7, with D maybe TRBD1 (6 bases). The V end lost 4 bases, the J end lost 5 bases, and 21 bases lay between the germline ends. The CDR3 is 16 residues long. The germline gives CDR1 MDHEN, CDR2 SYDVKM. The chain's CDR3 is CASSSTRQAATNEQYF. The CDR3 DNA reads as TGTGCCAGCAGTTCGACCAGACAGGCGGCCACTAACGAGCAGTACTTC. The full variable domain, completed using reference TRBV28 and TRBJ2-7, is DVKVTQSSRYLVKRTGEKVFLECVQDMDHENMFWYRQDPGLGLRLIYFSYDVKMKEKGDIPEGYSVSREKKERFSLILESASTNQTSMYLCASSSTRQAATNEQYFGPGTRLTVT.

V and J are TRBV6-5 and TRBJ2-1, with 7 bases identical to TRBD1. The CDR3 runs to 14 residues. Germline V gene sequence: CDR1 MNHEY, CDR2 SVGAGI. Germline trimming cut 2 bases from V and 4 bases from J; bases unmatched to any gene: 2. This CDR3 reads CASSYMGQYNEQFF. In DNA form, the CDR3 reads TGTGCCAGCAGTTACATGGGACAGTACAATGAGCAGTTCTTC.

CDR3 coding DNA: TGTGCCAGTAGTAGAACCGGGAGAACGAACCAGCCCCAGCATTTT. Translating gives CASSRTGRTNQPQHF. V gene TRBV19 combines with J gene TRBJ1-5, with D unclear. Germline V CDR1 and CDR2: LNHDA, SQIVND (reference sequence). Trimming removed 4 bases from V and 7 bases from J, with 17 bases in between. The CDR3 is made up of 15 amino acids. Filled out from reference TRBV19 and TRBJ1-5, the complete variable domain reads DGGITQSPKYLFRKEGQNVTLSCEQNLNHDAMYWYRQDPGQGLRLIYYSQIVNDFQKGDIAEGYSVSREKKESFPLTVTSAQKNPTAFYLCASSRTGRTNQPQHFGDGTRLSIL.

The chain recombines TRBV5-6 with TRBJ2-1, with 7 bases that match TRBD2. V gave up 3 bases and J gave up 2 bases; unmatched junction bases: 5. This CDR3 region has 15 residues. From germline, CDR1 is SGHDT and CDR2 YYEEEE. The CDR3 DNA follows: TGTGCCAGCAGCTCGACTAGCCTTACCTACAATGAGCAGTTCTTC. It codes for CASSSTSLTYNEQFF.

On this clone: This sample includes further DNA sequences coding for the same CDR3. This rearrangement joins TRBV28 to TRBJ1-5; D gene uncertain. Trimming removed 3 bases from V and 5 bases from J, with 5 bases in between. Germline CDR1 MDHEN, CDR2 SYDVKM. The CDR3 is 12 amino acids. CDR3 DNA sequence: TGTGCCAGCAGTTTGGGATATCAGCCCCAGCATTTT. Translation: CASSLGYQPQHF.

This chain uses TRBV30 with TRBJ2-1; possible D gene TRBD1, 6 bases. CDR1 is GTSNPN, CDR2 SVGIG, per germline (reference sequence). The CDR3 loop spans 16 amino acids. Trimming removed 3 bases at V and 8 bases at J, with 23 bases between. CDR3 nucleotides: TGTGCCTGGAGAACCGGGGCAACAGGGTTTGGGTATGAGCAGTTCTTC. Its translation is CAWRTGATGFGYEQFF.

This chain connects TRBV29-1 to TRBJ2-2; 10 positions match TRBD2. The CDR3 consists of 15 residues. V lost 3 bases and J lost 5; bases outside the gene matches: 6. Germline V gene sequence: CDR1 SQVTM, CDR2 ANQGSEA. The CDR3, as DNA: TGCAGCGTTGAGTCTAGCGGGAGTTGGACCGGGGAGCTGTTTTTT. Its translation: CSVESSGSWTGELFF.

The chain has TRBV27 and TRBJ1-2; 7 nucleotides line up with TRBD1. V trimming: 8 bases; J trimming: 4 bases; junction bases outside the gene matches: 10. The germline gives CDR1 MNHEY, CDR2 SMNVEV (reference sequence). The CDR3 loop spans 14 amino acids. CDR3 in DNA: TGTGCCAGCGCGGGAGGGGGCGCGGTCTATGGCTACACCTTC. Its protein is CASAGGGAVYGYTF.

V is TRBV5-1 and J is TRBJ2-7; 13 bases align to TRBD2. The CDR3 loop spans 15 amino acids. Trimming cost V 3 bases and J 7 bases; bases outside gene matches: 7. The germline V gene encodes CDR1 SGHRS and CDR2 YFSETQ. The CDR3 bases are TGCGCCAGCAGCTGGGGACTAGCGGGACAGGAAGAGCAGTACTTC. It codes for CASSWGLAGQEEQYF.

The chain has TRBV27 and TRBJ2-7, with D tentatively TRBD1 or TRBD2 (6 bases each). CDR1 is MNHEY, CDR2 SMNVEV, per germline (reference sequence). This CDR3 is built from 15 residues. V lost 6 bases to trimming and J lost 4 bases, with 19 bases between them. CDR3 bases: TGTGCCAGCAGGAGGGGGGACGAAAGAACTTACGAGCAGTACTTC. Encoded protein: CASRRGDERTYEQYF.

This rearrangement joins TRBV2 to TRBJ1-4; tentatively, D is TRBD1 (5 bases). The CDR3 consists of 14 residues. Deletions cut 1 base from V and 10 bases from J, with 13 bases between. Germline lookup yields CDR1 SNHLY and CDR2 FYNNEI. In DNA form, the CDR3 reads TGTGCCAGCAGTGAAGGTGGGGGGTCCGGAAAACTGTTTTTT. This encodes CASSEGGGSGKLFF.

The chain links TRBV5-6 to TRBJ1-3; D might be TRBD1 (6 bases). CDR1 is SGHDT and CDR2 is YYEEEE in the germline V gene. The V and J ends lost 0 bases and 0 bases respectively, with 10 bases between them. The CDR3 consists of 16 residues. CDR3 DNA sequence: TGTGCCAGCAGCTTGGAGGGGGGTACCTCTGGAAACACCATATATTTT. Protein product: CASSLEGGTSGNTIYF.